Below, 12 T cell receptor beta chains from the same sample are listed, as sequenced in a study of blood T cells in healthy people across ages (dated by TCRdb to about 2015). The method was 5' RACE. The reads were generated on an Illumina HiSeq 2500. A second 7 to 11 cycle PCR used a sample-barcoded 5' primer and a J-beta primer mix. TCRdb cleaned the public reads at Q25 with fastp, built clones with MiXCR and kept in-frame beta chains. When rows share a CDR3 protein, they turn into one entry using the most common DNA and genes. Counted in this sample were 800,000 to 900,000 distinct CDR3 sequences; approximately 65% of them appeared once. Of the sample, 28% falls within the top ten clones. Sequencing used blood. Every receptor here comes from a man aged 30 to 39 in good health.

The chain links TRBV7-3 to TRBJ2-3; TRBD2 aligns across 9 bases. After removal of 4 bases from V and 4 bases from J, the junction contained 6 bases not matched to a gene. In germline, CDR1 is SGHTA, CDR2 FQGTGA. The CDR3 totals 15 residues. CDR3 DNA sequence: TGTGCCAGCAGCTCCCTAGCGGGGTCCCCAGATACGCAGTATTTT. Residues: CASSSLAGSPDTQYF.

The chain couples TRBV12-3 or TRBV12-4 to TRBJ2-5; maybe TRBD2 (5 bases). The CDR3 sequence is 13 residues long. Between the trimmed V and J ends, which lost 4 bases and 5 bases, there was a span of 11 bases. CDR3 DNA sequence: TGTGCCAGCAGTTCAGGACTGAGGGAGACCCAGTACTTC. Its translation: CASSSGLRETQYF.

This chain connects TRBV20-1 to TRBJ2-1, with 8 bases that match TRBD1. J was trimmed by 0 bases and V by 4 bases; bases with no gene match: 2. The germline CDR1 and CDR2 sequences are DFQATT and SNEGSKA (reference sequence). The CDR3 runs to 14 residues. The CDR3 DNA is TGCAGTGCTAAGACAGGGGCCTCCTACAATGAGCAGTTCTTC. Translating it yields CSAKTGASYNEQFF.

This clonotype showed up many times. The V call is TRBV7-9, the J call TRBJ2-1; possibly TRBD1 for D (5 bases). The CDR3 is made up of 14 amino acids. V gave up 5 bases and J gave up 13 bases, with 21 bases separating them. Per the germline V gene, CDR1 is SEHNR and CDR2 is FQNEAQ (reference sequence). The CDR3 here is CASSAPVGPSSQFF. In DNA form, the CDR3 reads TGTGCCAGCAGCGCTCCCGTGGGGCCCAGCTCTCAGTTCTTC.

The chain links TRBV6-1 to TRBJ1-2; possibly TRBD1 for D (5 bases). The V end lost 6 bases, the J end lost 4 bases, and 12 bases lay between the germline ends. The CDR3 length is 13 residues. The V gene's germline CDR1 is MNHNS and CDR2 SASEGT. The CDR3: CASRVTDPYGYTF. The CDR3 DNA follows: TGTGCCAGCAGGGTGACAGATCCCTATGGCTACACCTTC.

This chain joins TRBV20-1 and TRBJ2-1; D is ambiguous. The J call may be wrong; the DNA end is better matched by TRBJ2-7. Germline lookup yields CDR1 DFQATT and CDR2 SNEGSKA (reference sequence). There are 14 residues in the CDR3. The DNA of the CDR3 is TGCAGTGCTAGATCCCCCAGCTCCTCCTACGAGCAGTACTTC. This gives the protein CSARSPSSSYEQYF.

The gene calls are TRBV5-5 and TRBJ2-7; no firm D call. With 4 bases removed from V and 0 bases from J, the gap between germline ends came to 17 bases. Germline V lookup: CDR1 SGHKS, CDR2 YYEKEE (reference sequence). This CDR3 has 16 residues. CDR3 nucleotides: TGTGCCAGCAGCCCCTGGGTAAGCAGTTACTCCTACGAGCAGTACTTC. It specifies CASSPWVSSYSYEQYF.

The V gene is TRBV7-2, the J gene TRBJ2-1, with TRBD2 identical over 13 bases. V shed 5 bases, J shed 0 bases, and the junction held 7 bases outside the gene matches. The CDR3 extends over 18 amino acids. From germline, CDR1 is SGHTA and CDR2 FQGNSA. The CDR3 region is CASSPTSGGASSYNEQFF. CDR3 DNA sequence: TGTGCCAGCAGCCCCACTAGCGGGGGGGCTAGCTCCTACAATGAGCAGTTCTTC.

The CDR3 is CASSLEETELYGYTF. Here the CDR3 DNA reads TGTGCCAGCAGCTTAGAAGAGACAGAACTCTATGGCTACACCTTC. V is TRBV7-9 and J is TRBJ1-2, with D possibly matching TRBD1 (5 bases). V lost 1 base and J 4 bases, leaving 13 bases between the germline ends. This CDR3 has 15 residues. Germline V gene data show CDR1 as SEHNR and CDR2 as FQNEAQ (reference sequence).

V is TRBV7-2 and J is TRBJ2-7, with 7 bases fitting TRBD2. The end of the DNA aligns better with TRBJ2-5, so the J call may be wrong. Per the germline V gene, CDR1 is SGHTA and CDR2 is FQGNSA. The CDR3 contains 15 residues. DNA for the CDR3: TGTGCCAGCAGCCCCGGGACGGGGGGTAAAGAGACCCAGTACTTC. Its translation is CASSPGTGGKETQYF.

This chain links TRBV20-1 with TRBJ2-7, with TRBD1 identical over 8 bases. The trim removed 6 bases at V and 5 bases at J, leaving 9 bases unmatched. Germline-derived CDR1 and CDR2 are DFQATT and SNEGSKA (reference sequence). This CDR3 is built from 13 residues. CDR3 coding DNA: TGCAGTGCGCCCGGGACAGGCTTCGACGAGCAGTACTTC. It specifies CSAPGTGFDEQYF.

The chain combines TRBV2 with TRBJ2-7; D is uncertain. V was clipped by 6 bases and J by 0 bases, with 12 bases between them. This CDR3 region has 14 residues. Germline CDR1 reads SNHLY; CDR2 reads FYNNEI. The chain's CDR3 is CASRTDGSSYEQYF. The DNA of the CDR3 is TGTGCCAGCAGGACGGACGGTAGCTCCTACGAGCAGTACTTC.